One sample yielded the 23 T cell receptor beta chains listed below, sequenced in a study of blood T cell repertoires in COVID-19. Clones were sequenced by immunoSEQ multiplex PCR, and TCRdb holds only the in-frame ones, with some missing. Among about 86,000 clones listed, roughly 88% were seen once. The specimen sequenced was peripheral blood. These receptors were obtained from a woman at least 80 years old with active or convalescent COVID-19.

The chain joins TRBV10-3 to TRBJ1-2; D is possibly TRBD1 (5 bases). The germline CDR1 and CDR2 sequences are ENHRY and SYGVKD. This CDR3 is 12 amino acids long. V gave up 3 bases and J gave up 6 bases, with 8 bases separating them. The CDR3 loop reads CAISDREDGYTF. For the CDR3, the DNA is TGTGCCATCAGTGACAGGGAGGATGGCTACACCTTC.

The chain joins TRBV10-3 to TRBJ1-4, with D possibly matching TRBD1 (5 bases). The CDR3 has 13 amino acids. CDR1 and CDR2 (germline): ENHRY, SYGVKD. With 6 bases removed from V and 3 bases from J, the gap between germline ends came to 8 bases. CDR3 residues: CAIRGGPNEKLFF. The DNA of the CDR3 is TGTGCCATCAGGGGGGGACCTAATGAAAAACTGTTTTTT.

The V call is TRBV19, the J call TRBJ2-1; 13 bases match TRBD2. Germline loops: CDR1 LNHDA, CDR2 SQIVND (reference sequence). With V trimmed by 7 bases and J by 1 base, 4 bases remained unmatched. The CDR3 length is 16 residues. The CDR3 coding sequence is TGTGCCAGTACACTAGCGGGGGGGGGATCCTACAATGAGCAGTTCTTC. Protein sequence: CASTLAGGGSYNEQFF.

In its sample, this clone was seen a few times. The V and J genes are TRBV7-9 and TRBJ1-2; TRBD1 aligns across 7 bases. The CDR3 is 12 residues long. Germline V gene data show CDR1 as SEHNR and CDR2 as FQNEAQ (reference sequence). V shed 1 base, J shed 7 bases, and the junction held 0 bases outside the gene matches. Here the CDR3 DNA reads TGTGCCAGCAGCTTAGGACAGGGTGGCTACACCTTC. Residues: CASSLGQGGYTF.

This chain uses TRBV28 with TRBJ1-1; D is unresolved. CDR3 length equals 15 residues. The V end was cut by 5 bases, the J end by 9 bases, with 22 bases between. The germline CDR1 and CDR2 sequences are MDHEN and SYDVKM. Here the CDR3 DNA reads TGTGCCAGCAGTAGCCTGACACTCGTTCTAAATAAAGCTTTCTTT. Protein product: CASSSLTLVLNKAFF.

This chain links TRBV5-6 with TRBJ1-4; 7 bases map to TRBD1. V dropped 4 bases and J dropped 3; count of bases not matched to a gene: 9. The CDR3 extends over 16 amino acids. Germline CDR1 is SGHDT and CDR2 is YYEEEE. The CDR3 protein is CASSQTPGTANEKLFF. In DNA, the CDR3 is TGTGCCAGCAGCCAAACGCCCGGGACAGCTAATGAAAAACTGTTTTTT.

The chain couples TRBV27 to TRBJ2-1; 11 bases line up with TRBD1. The V and J ends lost 1 base and 9 bases, in that order; junction bases with no gene match: 8. The germline V gene encodes CDR1 MNHEY and CDR2 SMNVEV (reference sequence). CDR3 length: 16 amino acids. This CDR3 is CASSLYPGTGGGEQFF. CDR3 DNA: TGTGCCAGCAGTTTATACCCCGGGACAGGGGGGGGTGAGCAGTTCTTC.

This chain connects TRBV9 to TRBJ2-3; D is ambiguous. This CDR3 is built from 13 residues. Germline V gene lookup returns CDR1 SGDLS and CDR2 YYNGEE. The germline V and J ends were trimmed by 3 bases and 2 bases, with 7 bases remaining between them. The CDR3 coding sequence is TGTGCCAGCAGCGCCCTTTACACAGATACGCAGTATTTT. Its translation is CASSALYTDTQYF. Combining the CDR3 with reference TRBV9 and TRBJ2-3 gives the whole variable domain DSGVTQTPKHLITATGQRVTLRCSPRSGDLSVYWYQQSLDQGLQFLIQYYNGEERAKGNILERFSAQQFPDLHSELNLSSLELGDSALYFCASSALYTDTQYFGPGTRLTVL.

The chain links TRBV5-4 to TRBJ2-5; TRBD2 aligns across 8 bases. This CDR3 spans 16 amino acids. With V trimmed by 0 bases and J by 2 bases, 6 bases remained unmatched. Looked up from germline, CDR1 is SGHNT and CDR2 is YYREEE (reference sequence). DNA for the CDR3: TGTGCCAGCAGCTTGGAGGGTAGCGGGGTACAAGAGACCCAGTACTTC. Amino acid sequence: CASSLEGSGVQETQYF.

This clone has a single count. V and J are TRBV6-5 and TRBJ1-5; D gene ambiguous. Germline CDR1 MNHEY, CDR2 SVGAGI. The CDR3 is made up of 15 amino acids. Trimming shortened V by 6 bases and J by 2 bases, and 14 bases separated the two germline ends. CDR3: CASREGWIGNQPQHF. The CDR3 DNA reads as TGTGCCAGCAGGGAGGGATGGATCGGCAATCAGCCCCAGCATTTT.

The chain carries TRBV27 and TRBJ2-2; perhaps TRBD2 as D (5 bases). Trimming shortened V by 3 bases and J by 9 bases, and 23 bases separated the two germline ends. Germline V gives CDR1 MNHEY, CDR2 SMNVEV (reference sequence). The CDR3 loop spans 17 amino acids. The CDR3 here is CASSFFPLGKETWELFF. The CDR3 nucleotides read TGTGCCAGCAGTTTCTTCCCCCTCGGGAAGGAGACCTGGGAGCTGTTTTTT.

This chain joins TRBV20-1 and TRBJ2-1, with 8 positions matching TRBD2. Germline values: CDR1 DFQATT, CDR2 SNEGSKA (reference sequence). J lost 8 bases, V lost 5 bases, and 2 bases had no gene match. The CDR3 runs to 11 residues. CDR3 protein: CSARGGHEQFF. The CDR3, as DNA: TGCAGTGCTCGGGGGGGCCATGAGCAGTTCTTC.

The V and J genes are TRBV7-2 and TRBJ1-2, with D possibly TRBD1 on 5 matching bases. Per the germline V gene, CDR1 is SGHTA and CDR2 is FQGNSA. CDR3 length: 14 residues. Deletions cut 2 bases from V and 2 bases from J, with 9 bases between. CDR3 region: CASSLRQGNYGYTF. The CDR3 DNA follows: TGTGCCAGCAGCTTACGTCAGGGAAACTATGGCTACACCTTC.

V gene TRBV5-1 combines with J gene TRBJ2-5; a weak D match, TRBD2 (5 bases). The CDR3 extends over 15 amino acids. The germline V and J ends were trimmed by 4 bases and 2 bases, with 15 bases remaining between them. Germline CDR1 is SGHRS and CDR2 is YFSETQ. The CDR3 region has the DNA TGCGCCAGCAGCCCAATAGCGTCTGAACAAGAGACCCAGTACTTC. It codes for CASSPIASEQETQYF.

This clone is a singleton in its sample. The rearrangement uses TRBV28 and TRBJ2-1; D not certain. V was clipped by 3 bases and J by 0 bases, with 12 bases between them. This CDR3 comprises 16 residues. The germline V gene has CDR1 MDHEN and CDR2 SYDVKM. CDR3 in amino acids: CASSFEAFYSYNEQFF. The CDR3 nucleotides read TGTGCCAGCAGTTTCGAGGCCTTCTACTCCTACAATGAGCAGTTCTTC.

The J gene is TRBJ2-1, the V gene TRBV2; 9 positions agree with TRBD1. Germline V gene sequence: CDR1 SNHLY, CDR2 FYNNEI. This CDR3 has 15 amino acids. Unmatched junction bases numbered 7, after V lost 7 bases and J lost 3 bases. The CDR3 reads CASNLDRGYYNEQFF. The CDR3 nucleotides read TGTGCCAGCAACCTCGACAGGGGGTACTACAATGAGCAGTTCTTC.

The chain carries TRBV28 and TRBJ1-3, with a tentative D call TRBD1 (5 bases). The CDR3 has 16 amino acids. The V end lost 2 bases, the J end lost 0 bases, and 11 bases lay between the germline ends. From germline, CDR1 is MDHEN and CDR2 SYDVKM. CDR3 sequence reads: CASSLTGLSSGNTIYF. In DNA, the CDR3 is TGTGCCAGCAGTTTAACAGGCTTGAGCTCTGGAAACACCATATATTTT.

The chain recombines TRBV7-3 with TRBJ2-2, with D possibly matching TRBD1 (5 bases). V lost 3 bases to trimming and J lost 4 bases, with 9 bases between them. The CDR3 runs to 14 residues. Germline CDR1 and CDR2: SGHTA and FQGTGA. The CDR3 here is CASSFDRSTGELFF. The CDR3 coding sequence is TGTGCCAGCAGCTTTGACAGATCCACCGGGGAGCTGTTTTTT.

The rearrangement joins TRBV5-6 to TRBJ1-4, with 9 bases aligning to TRBD1. J gave up 7 bases and V 4 bases, and 11 bases lay outside the gene matches. There are 16 residues in the CDR3. Germline CDR1 SGHDT, CDR2 YYEEEE. The CDR3 reads CASSRAPTGGSEKLFF. The DNA of the CDR3 is TGTGCCAGCAGCCGCGCCCCGACAGGGGGTAGTGAAAAACTGTTTTTT.

The chain has TRBV11-1 and TRBJ2-5; D is undetermined. The CDR3 loop spans 13 amino acids. Trimming removed 1 base from V and 5 bases from J, with 8 bases in between. CDR1 and CDR2 from the germline V gene are SGHAT and FQDESV (reference sequence). Here the CDR3 DNA reads TGTGCCAGCAGCTTAGGTCCCCGGGAGACCCAGTACTTC. Translating it yields CASSLGPRETQYF.

This clone has only a few counts. This chain connects TRBV15 to TRBJ1-1; weak D call: TRBD1 (6 bases). The CDR3 contains 16 residues. Germline V CDR1 and CDR2: LNHNV, YYDKDF (reference sequence). V was cut by 5 bases and J by 5 bases, with 21 bases left in between. The CDR3 region is CATSGGAGTGTTEAFF. CDR3 bases: TGTGCCACCAGCGGAGGGGCAGGGACCGGGACAACTGAAGCTTTCTTT.

CDR3 nucleotide sequence: TGTGCCACCGCACGGGGCAATCAGCCCCAGCATTTT. This codes for CATARGNQPQHF. The chain combines TRBV6-5 with TRBJ1-5; D is unclear. V was trimmed by 10 bases and J by 2 bases, leaving 9 bases between them. Germline values: CDR1 MNHEY, CDR2 SVGAGI. This CDR3 region has 12 residues.

The rearrangement links TRBV19 to TRBJ1-2; TRBD1 agrees at 10 bases. The J segment lost 6 bases and the V segment lost 1 base, leaving 2 bases of the junction unmatched. CDR1 and CDR2 from the germline V gene are LNHDA and SQIVND (reference sequence). The CDR3 runs 14 residues. DNA for the CDR3: TGTGCCAGTAGTATAGTCGGGACAGGGGATGGCTACACCTTC. This codes for CASSIVGTGDGYTF.